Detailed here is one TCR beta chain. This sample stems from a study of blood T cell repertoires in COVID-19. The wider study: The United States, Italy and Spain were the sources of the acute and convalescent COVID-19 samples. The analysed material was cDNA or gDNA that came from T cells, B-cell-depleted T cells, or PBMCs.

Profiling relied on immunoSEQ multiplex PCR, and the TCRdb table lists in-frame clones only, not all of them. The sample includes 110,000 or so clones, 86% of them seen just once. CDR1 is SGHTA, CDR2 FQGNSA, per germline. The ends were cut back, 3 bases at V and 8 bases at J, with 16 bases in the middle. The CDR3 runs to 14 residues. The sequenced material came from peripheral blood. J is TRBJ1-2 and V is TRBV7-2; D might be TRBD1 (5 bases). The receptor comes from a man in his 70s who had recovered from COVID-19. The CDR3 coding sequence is TGTGCCAGCAGCTTGCTCATCAGGGTTGAAGGCTACACCTTC. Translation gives CASSLLIRVEGYTF.